The T cell receptor (beta chain) described here comes from a study of blood T cell repertoires in COVID-19. Study background: Samples taken during acute and convalescent COVID-19 were collected in the United States, Italy and Spain. PBMCs, B-cell-depleted T cells, or T cells provided the cDNA or gDNA that made up the material.

The length of the CDR3 is 17 residues. Looked up from germline, CDR1 is MNHEY and CDR2 is SMNVEV (reference sequence). V lost 0 bases to trimming and J lost 0 bases, with 12 bases between them. Original data processing: Reference gene primer amplification in the assay estimated nucleated cell counts. Measured with immunoSEQ multiplex PCR; TCRdb has only the in-frame clones, and not every one. V and J calls and clone size come straight from that table; D and trimming were deduced from the DNA. This sample yields more than 200,000 clones, of which 80% to 85% are seen a single time; approximately 30% belongs to the top ten.

The sample taken for sequencing was peripheral blood. The source of this sequence is a man aged 40-50 years with acute or convalescent COVID-19. This rearrangement joins TRBV27 to TRBJ1-5, with TRBD1 as a possible D gene (5 bases). The DNA for the CDR3 is TGTGCCAGCAGTTTATCCGCTGGGGGGGTTAGCAATCAGCCCCAGCATTTT. This encodes CASSLSAGGVSNQPQHF.